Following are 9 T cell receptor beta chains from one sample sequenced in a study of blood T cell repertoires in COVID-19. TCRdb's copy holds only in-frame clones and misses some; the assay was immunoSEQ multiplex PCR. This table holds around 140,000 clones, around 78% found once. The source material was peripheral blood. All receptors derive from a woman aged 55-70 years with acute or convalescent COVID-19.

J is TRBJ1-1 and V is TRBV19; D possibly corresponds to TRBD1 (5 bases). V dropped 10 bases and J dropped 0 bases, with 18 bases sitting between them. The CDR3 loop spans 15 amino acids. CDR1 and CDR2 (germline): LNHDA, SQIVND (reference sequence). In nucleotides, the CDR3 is TGTGCCACTCTTTTTCGTGGGGGGGTGAACACTGAAGCTTTCTTT. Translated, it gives CATLFRGGVNTEAFF. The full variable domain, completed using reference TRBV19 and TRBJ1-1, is DGGITQSPKYLFRKEGQNVTLSCEQNLNHDAMYWYRQDPGQGLRLIYYSQIVNDFQKGDIAEGYSVSREKKESFPLTVTSAQKNPTAFYLCATLFRGGVNTEAFFGQGTRLTVV.

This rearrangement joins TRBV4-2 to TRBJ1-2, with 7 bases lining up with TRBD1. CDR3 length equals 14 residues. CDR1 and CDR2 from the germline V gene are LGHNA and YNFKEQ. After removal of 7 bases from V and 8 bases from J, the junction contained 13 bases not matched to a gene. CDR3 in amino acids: CASTLLTGKGGYTF. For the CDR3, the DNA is TGTGCCAGCACCCTTTTGACAGGGAAGGGGGGCTACACCTTC.

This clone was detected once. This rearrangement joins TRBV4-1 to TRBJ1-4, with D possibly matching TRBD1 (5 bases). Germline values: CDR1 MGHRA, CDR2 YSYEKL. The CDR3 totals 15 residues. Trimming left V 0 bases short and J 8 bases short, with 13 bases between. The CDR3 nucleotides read TGCGCCAGCAGCCAAGAAGGCAGGGCGGGAGAAAAACTGTTTTTT. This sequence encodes CASSQEGRAGEKLFF.

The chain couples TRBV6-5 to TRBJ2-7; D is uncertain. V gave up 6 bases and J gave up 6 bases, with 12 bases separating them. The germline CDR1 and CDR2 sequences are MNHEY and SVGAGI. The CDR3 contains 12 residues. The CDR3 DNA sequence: TGTGCCAGCAGAGTCAGCGCCCGCGAGCAGTACTTC. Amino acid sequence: CASRVSAREQYF.

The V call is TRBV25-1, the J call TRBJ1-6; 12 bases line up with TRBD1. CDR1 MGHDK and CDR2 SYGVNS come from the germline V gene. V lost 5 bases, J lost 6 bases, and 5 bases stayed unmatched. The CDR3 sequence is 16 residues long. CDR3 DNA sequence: TGTGCCAGCAGTTCCCGGGACAGGGGGCTTAATTCACCCCTCCACTTT. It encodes CASSSRDRGLNSPLHF.

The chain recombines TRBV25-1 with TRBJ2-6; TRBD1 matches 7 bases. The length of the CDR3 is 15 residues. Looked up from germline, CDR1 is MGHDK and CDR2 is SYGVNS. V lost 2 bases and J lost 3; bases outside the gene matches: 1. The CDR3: CASSERQGGANVLTF. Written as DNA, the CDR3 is TGTGCCAGCAGTGAACGACAGGGTGGGGCCAACGTCCTGACTTTC.

DNA for the CDR3: TGCGCCAGCAGCTTGAGAGGACAGCAGACCTACGAGCAGTACTTC. This sequence encodes CASSLRGQQTYEQYF. The genes are TRBV5-1 and TRBJ2-7, with a tentative D call TRBD1 (6 bases). CDR3 length: 15 residues. Germline CDR1 and CDR2: SGHRS and YFSETQ. Trimming pared 1 base from V and 2 bases from J, leaving 13 bases between. Based on the CDR3 plus reference TRBV5-1 and TRBJ2-7, the full variable domain is KAGVTQTPRYLIKTRGQQVTLSCSPISGHRSVSWYQQTPGQGLQFLFEYFSETQRNKGNFPGRFSGRQFSNSRSEMNVSTLELGDSALYLCASSLRGQQTYEQYFGPGTRLTVT.

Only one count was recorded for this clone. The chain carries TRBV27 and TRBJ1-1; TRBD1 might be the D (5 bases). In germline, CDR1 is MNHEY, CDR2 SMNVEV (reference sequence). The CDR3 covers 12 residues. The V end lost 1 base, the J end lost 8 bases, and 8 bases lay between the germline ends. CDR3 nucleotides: TGTGCCAGCAGTTTATGGGGGGGGGAAGCTTTCTTT. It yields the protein CASSLWGGEAFF.

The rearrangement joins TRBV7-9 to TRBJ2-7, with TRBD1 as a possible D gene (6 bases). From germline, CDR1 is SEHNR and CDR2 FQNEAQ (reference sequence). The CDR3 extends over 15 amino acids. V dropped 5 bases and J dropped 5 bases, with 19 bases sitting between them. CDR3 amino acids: CASSPQQGWRDEQYF. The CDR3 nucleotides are TGTGCCAGCAGCCCACAACAGGGCTGGCGGGACGAGCAGTACTTC.